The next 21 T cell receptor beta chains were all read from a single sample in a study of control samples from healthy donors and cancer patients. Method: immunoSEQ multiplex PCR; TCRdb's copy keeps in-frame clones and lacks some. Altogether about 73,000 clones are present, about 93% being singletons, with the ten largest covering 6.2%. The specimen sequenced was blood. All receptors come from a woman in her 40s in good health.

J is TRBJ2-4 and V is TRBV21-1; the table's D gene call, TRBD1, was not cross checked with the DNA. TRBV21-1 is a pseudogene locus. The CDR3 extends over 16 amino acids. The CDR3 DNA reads TGTGCCAGCAGCAAGTTGAGGGACAGGGGTTGGAACATTCAGTACTTC. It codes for CASSKLRDRGWNIQYF.

The CDR3 DNA reads TGTGCCAGCACCGCTGAGGGTGGCACTGAAGCTTTCTTT. Protein sequence: CASTAEGGTEAFF. The genes are TRBV2 and TRBJ1-1; D uncertain. Germline CDR1 SNHLY, CDR2 FYNNEI. V was trimmed by 7 bases and J by 4 bases, leaving 13 bases between them. The CDR3 totals 13 residues.

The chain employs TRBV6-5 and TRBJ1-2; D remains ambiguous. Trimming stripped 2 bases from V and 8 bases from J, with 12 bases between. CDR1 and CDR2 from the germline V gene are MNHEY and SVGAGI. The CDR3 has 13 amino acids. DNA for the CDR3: TGTGCCAGCAGTTACGGGGTGGATATCGGCTACACCTTC. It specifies CASSYGVDIGYTF.

The CDR3: CATSDRNYGYTF. The CDR3 DNA is TGTGCCACCAGTGACAGGAACTATGGCTACACCTTC. V is TRBV24-1 and J is TRBJ1-2; D remains ambiguous. Per germline, CDR1 KGHDR and CDR2 SFDVKD. The CDR3 loop spans 12 amino acids. V dropped 4 bases and J dropped 2 bases, with 4 bases sitting between them.

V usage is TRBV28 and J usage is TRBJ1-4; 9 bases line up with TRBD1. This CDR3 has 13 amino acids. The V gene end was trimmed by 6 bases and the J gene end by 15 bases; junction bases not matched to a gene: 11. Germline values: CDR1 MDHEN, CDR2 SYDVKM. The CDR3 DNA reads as TGTGCCAGCAGGCTAGGACAGGGGATGGGGGTGTTTTTT. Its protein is CASRLGQGMGVFF.

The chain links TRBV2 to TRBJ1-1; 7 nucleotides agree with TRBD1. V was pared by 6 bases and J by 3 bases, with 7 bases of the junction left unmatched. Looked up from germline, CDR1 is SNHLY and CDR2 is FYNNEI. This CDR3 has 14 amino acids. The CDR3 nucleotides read TGTGCCAGCAGCCGGGGGGACAGTTACACTGAAGCTTTCTTT. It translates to CASSRGDSYTEAFF.

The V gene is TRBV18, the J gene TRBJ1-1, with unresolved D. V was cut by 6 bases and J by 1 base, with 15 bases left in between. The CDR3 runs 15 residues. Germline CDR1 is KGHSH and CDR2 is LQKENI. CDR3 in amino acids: CASSLTRATNTEAFF. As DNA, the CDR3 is TGTGCCAGCTCCCTCACAAGGGCGACGAACACTGAAGCTTTCTTT.

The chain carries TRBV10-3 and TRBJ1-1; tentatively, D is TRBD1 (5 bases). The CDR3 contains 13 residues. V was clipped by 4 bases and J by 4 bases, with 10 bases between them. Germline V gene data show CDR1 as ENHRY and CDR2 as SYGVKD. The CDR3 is CAISGGIRTEAFF. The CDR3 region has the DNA TGTGCCATCAGTGGGGGGATTCGCACTGAAGCTTTCTTT.

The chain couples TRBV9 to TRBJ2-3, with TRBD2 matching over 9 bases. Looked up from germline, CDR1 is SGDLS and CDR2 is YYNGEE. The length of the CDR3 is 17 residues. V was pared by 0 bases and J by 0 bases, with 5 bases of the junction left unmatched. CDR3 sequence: CASSVGGLAGSTDTQYF. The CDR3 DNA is TGTGCCAGCAGCGTAGGGGGGCTAGCGGGGAGCACAGATACGCAGTATTTT.

CDR3 DNA: TGTGCCAGCAGTGAACTATACGGAGGGGTTAGCTCCTACGAGCAGTACTTC. The encoded protein is CASSELYGGVSSYEQYF. This rearrangement joins TRBV2 to TRBJ2-7; D possibly corresponds to TRBD2 (6 bases). Germline V gene data show CDR1 as SNHLY and CDR2 as FYNNEI. Trimming took 2 bases from V and 0 from J, leaving 17 bases between them. The CDR3 contains 17 residues.

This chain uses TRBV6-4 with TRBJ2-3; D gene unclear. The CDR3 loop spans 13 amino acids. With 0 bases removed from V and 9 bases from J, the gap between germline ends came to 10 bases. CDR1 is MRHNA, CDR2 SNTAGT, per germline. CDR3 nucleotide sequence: TGTGCCAGCAGTGACTCTTGGAGACAAACGCAGTATTTT. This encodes CASSDSWRQTQYF.

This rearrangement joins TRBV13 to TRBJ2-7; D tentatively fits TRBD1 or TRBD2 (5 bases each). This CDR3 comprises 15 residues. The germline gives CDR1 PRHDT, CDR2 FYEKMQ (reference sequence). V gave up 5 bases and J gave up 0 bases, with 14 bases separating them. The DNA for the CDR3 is TGTGCCAGCAGCGTACAGTGGGGGAGCTCCTACGAGCAGTACTTC. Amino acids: CASSVQWGSSYEQYF.

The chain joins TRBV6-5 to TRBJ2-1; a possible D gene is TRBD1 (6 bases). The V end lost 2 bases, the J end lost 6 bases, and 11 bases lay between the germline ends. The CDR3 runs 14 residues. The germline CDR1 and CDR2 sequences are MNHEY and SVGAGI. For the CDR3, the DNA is TGTGCCAGCAGTTACGACAGGTTAGGCAATGAGCAGTTCTTC. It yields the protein CASSYDRLGNEQFF.

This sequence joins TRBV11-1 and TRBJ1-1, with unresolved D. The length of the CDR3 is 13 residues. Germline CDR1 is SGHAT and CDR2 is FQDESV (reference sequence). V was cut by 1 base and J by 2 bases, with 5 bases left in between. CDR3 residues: CASSLDRNTEAFF. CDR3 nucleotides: TGTGCCAGCAGCTTAGACAGAAACACTGAAGCTTTCTTT. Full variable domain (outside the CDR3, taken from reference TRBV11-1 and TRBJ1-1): EAEVAQSPRYKITEKSQAVAFWCDPISGHATLYWYRQILGQGPELLVQFQDESVVDDSQLPKDRFSAERLKGVDSTLKIQPAELGDSAMYLCASSLDRNTEAFFGQGTRLTVV.

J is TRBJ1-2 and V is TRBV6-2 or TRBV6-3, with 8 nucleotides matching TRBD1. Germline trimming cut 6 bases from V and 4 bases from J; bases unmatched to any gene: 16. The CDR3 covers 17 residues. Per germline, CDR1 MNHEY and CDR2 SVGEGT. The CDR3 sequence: CASSRLGQETSGYGYTF. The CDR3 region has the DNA TGTGCCAGCAGCCGATTGGGACAGGAGACCTCTGGCTATGGCTACACCTTC.

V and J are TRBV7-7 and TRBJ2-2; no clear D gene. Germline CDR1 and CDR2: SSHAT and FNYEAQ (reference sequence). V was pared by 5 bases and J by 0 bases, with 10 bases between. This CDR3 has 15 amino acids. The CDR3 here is CASSVRLANTGELFF. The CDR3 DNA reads TGTGCCAGCAGCGTTCGTCTCGCGAACACCGGGGAGCTGTTTTTT.

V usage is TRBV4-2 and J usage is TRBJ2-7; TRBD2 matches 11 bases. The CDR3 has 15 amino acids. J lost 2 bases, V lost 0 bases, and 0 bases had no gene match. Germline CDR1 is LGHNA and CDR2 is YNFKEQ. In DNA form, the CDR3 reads TGTGCCAGCAGCCAAGAGACTAGCGGGACCTACGAGCAGTACTTC. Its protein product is CASSQETSGTYEQYF.

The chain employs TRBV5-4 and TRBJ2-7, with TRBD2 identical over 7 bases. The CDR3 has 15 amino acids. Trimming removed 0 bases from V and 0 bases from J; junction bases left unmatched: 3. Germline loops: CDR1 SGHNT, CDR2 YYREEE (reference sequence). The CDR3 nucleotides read TGTGCCAGCAGCTTGGATAGCGGGCCCTCCTACGAGCAGTACTTC. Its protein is CASSLDSGPSYEQYF.

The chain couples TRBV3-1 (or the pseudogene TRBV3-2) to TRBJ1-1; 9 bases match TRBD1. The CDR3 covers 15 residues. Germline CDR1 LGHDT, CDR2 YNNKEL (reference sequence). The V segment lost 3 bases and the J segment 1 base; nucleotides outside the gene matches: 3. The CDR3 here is CASSHPGQGNTEAFF. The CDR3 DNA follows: TGTGCCAGCAGCCACCCGGGACAGGGGAACACTGAAGCTTTCTTT.

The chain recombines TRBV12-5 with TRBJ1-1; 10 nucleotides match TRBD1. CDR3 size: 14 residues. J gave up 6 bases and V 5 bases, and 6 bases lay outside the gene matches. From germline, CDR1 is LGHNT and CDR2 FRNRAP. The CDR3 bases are TGTGCTAGTGGTCCGACAGGGGGCGACGCTGAAGCTTTCTTT. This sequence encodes CASGPTGGDAEAFF. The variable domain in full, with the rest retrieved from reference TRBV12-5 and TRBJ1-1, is DARVTQTPRHKVTEMGQEVTMRCQPILGHNTVFWYRQTMMQGLELLAYFRNRAPLDDSGMPKDRFSAEMPDATLATLKIQPSEPRDSAVYFCASGPTGGDAEAFFGQGTRLTVV.

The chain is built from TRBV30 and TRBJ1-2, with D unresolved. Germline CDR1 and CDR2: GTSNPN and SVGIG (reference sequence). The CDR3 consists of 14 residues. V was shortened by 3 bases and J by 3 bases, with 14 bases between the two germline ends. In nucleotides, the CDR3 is TGTGCCTGGAGCCAGCTCGAGGCCTACTATGGCTACACCTTC. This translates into CAWSQLEAYYGYTF.